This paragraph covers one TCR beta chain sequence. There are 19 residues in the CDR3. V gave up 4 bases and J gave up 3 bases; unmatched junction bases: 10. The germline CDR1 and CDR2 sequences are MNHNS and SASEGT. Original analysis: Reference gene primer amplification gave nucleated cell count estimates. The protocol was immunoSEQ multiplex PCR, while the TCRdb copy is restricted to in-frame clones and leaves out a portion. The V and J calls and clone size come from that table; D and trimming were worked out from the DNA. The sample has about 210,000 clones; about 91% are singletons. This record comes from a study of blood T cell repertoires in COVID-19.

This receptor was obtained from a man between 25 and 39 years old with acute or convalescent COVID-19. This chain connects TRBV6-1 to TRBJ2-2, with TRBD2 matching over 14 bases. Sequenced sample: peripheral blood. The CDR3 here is CASSVQPGLAGEYTGELFF. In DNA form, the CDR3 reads TGTGCCAGCAGTGTTCAACCGGGACTAGCGGGAGAATACACCGGGGAGCTGTTTTTT.